This T cell receptor (beta chain) was identified during a study of control samples from healthy donors and cancer patients. This clone was seen only once. The same CDR3 arises from other DNA sequences in this sample as well. The CDR3 contains 12 residues. Germline V lookup: CDR1 SEHNR, CDR2 FQNEAQ (reference sequence). Trimming shortened V by 1 base and J by 4 bases, and 2 bases separated the two germline ends. The protocol was immunoSEQ multiplex PCR, while the TCRdb copy is restricted to in-frame clones and leaves out a portion. The sample has about 170,000 clones, just under 95% seen once. Input material: blood. This chain joins TRBV7-9 and TRBJ1-5; D unclear. The receptor was isolated from a woman aged 60-75 years in good health. The CDR3 spells CASSLENQPQHF. Here the CDR3 DNA reads TGTGCCAGCAGCTTAGAGAATCAGCCCCAGCATTTT.